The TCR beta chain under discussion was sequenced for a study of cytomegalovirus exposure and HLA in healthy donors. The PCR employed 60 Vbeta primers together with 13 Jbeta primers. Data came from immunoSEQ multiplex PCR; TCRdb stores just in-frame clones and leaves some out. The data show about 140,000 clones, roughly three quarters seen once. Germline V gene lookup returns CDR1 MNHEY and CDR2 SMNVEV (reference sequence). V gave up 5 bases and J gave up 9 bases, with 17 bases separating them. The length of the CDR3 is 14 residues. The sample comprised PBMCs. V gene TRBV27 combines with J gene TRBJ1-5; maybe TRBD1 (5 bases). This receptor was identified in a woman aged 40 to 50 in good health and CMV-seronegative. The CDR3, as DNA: TGTGCCAGCAGTGCCTCGGGGGTAACGGGGCCCCAGCATTTT. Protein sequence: CASSASGVTGPQHF.